The next 20 T cell receptor beta chains were all read from a single sample in a study of blood T cell repertoires in COVID-19. Method: immunoSEQ multiplex PCR; TCRdb's copy keeps in-frame clones and lacks some. This sample has 190,000 or so clones, with around 80% found just once. The sequencing sample was made of peripheral blood. The receptors originated from a human donor with acute or convalescent COVID-19. The donor label of this sample is uncertain.

This clone occurred once. The chain recombines TRBV28 with TRBJ2-7, with no clear D. With 2 bases removed from V and 6 bases from J, the gap between germline ends came to 8 bases. Per germline, CDR1 MDHEN and CDR2 SYDVKM. The CDR3 runs to 12 residues. The CDR3 DNA reads TGTGCCAGCAGTTTAGTGCAGTCCGAGCAGTACTTC. This translates into CASSLVQSEQYF.

The chain carries TRBV7-2 and TRBJ2-7; D is perhaps TRBD2 (7 bases). CDR3 length: 14 amino acids. Germline CDR1 and CDR2: SGHTA and FQGNSA. V lost 1 base and J 2 bases, leaving 9 bases between the germline ends. The DNA of the CDR3 is TGTGCCAGCAGCTTAGTAGGGGGGGCCTACGAGCAGTACTTC. Translating gives CASSLVGGAYEQYF.

The V gene is TRBV10-3, the J gene TRBJ2-1; D gene ambiguous. Germline V gene sequence: CDR1 ENHRY, CDR2 SYGVKD. This CDR3 spans 14 amino acids. V was shortened by 4 bases and J by 4 bases, with 11 bases between the two germline ends. CDR3 region: CAISGPNSYNEQFF. CDR3 nucleotides: TGTGCCATCAGTGGGCCTAACAGTTACAATGAGCAGTTCTTC.

This clone was observed once. Different DNA sequences within this sample yield the same CDR3. J is TRBJ2-1 and V is TRBV18, with 9 nucleotides matching TRBD2. The CDR3 covers 16 residues. CDR1 is KGHSH, CDR2 LQKENI, per germline. Germline trimming cut 5 bases from V and 0 bases from J; bases unmatched to any gene: 5. In nucleotides, the CDR3 is TGTGCCAGCTCATCGACTAGCGGAAGCTCCTACAATGAGCAGTTCTTC. This sequence encodes CASSSTSGSSYNEQFF.

This chain uses TRBV27 with TRBJ1-5; TRBD1 is a possible D gene (5 bases). Trimming shortened V by 2 bases and J by 7 bases, and 12 bases separated the two germline ends. CDR3 size: 14 residues. The germline gives CDR1 MNHEY, CDR2 SMNVEV (reference sequence). In nucleotides, the CDR3 is TGTGCCAGCAGTTTACAGGGTATTTGGCAGCCCCAGCATTTT. Protein: CASSLQGIWQPQHF.

V and J are TRBV10-3 and TRBJ2-3, with 8 bases matching TRBD1. In germline, CDR1 is ENHRY, CDR2 SYGVKD. The CDR3 length is 14 residues. Unmatched junction bases numbered 5, after V lost 5 bases and J lost 4 bases. CDR3 nucleotide sequence: TGTGCCATCAGTCAGGGGGCAGGGGCAGATACGCAGTATTTT. This encodes CAISQGAGADTQYF.

A single count supports this clone. The CDR3 loop is CASSLGGRALETQYF. CDR3 sequence (DNA): TGTGCCAGCAGCTTAGGCGGGAGGGCCCTGGAGACCCAGTACTTC. The J gene is TRBJ2-5, the V gene TRBV7-3; TRBD2 agrees at 9 bases. The CDR3 contains 15 residues. V trimming: 2 bases; J trimming: 5 bases; junction bases outside the gene matches: 6. From germline, CDR1 is SGHTA and CDR2 FQGTGA.

This chain joins TRBV21-1 and TRBJ2-7; no check of the table's D call, TRBD1, against the DNA was made. TRBV21-1 is marked as a pseudogene. The CDR3 totals 16 residues. The CDR3 protein is CASSKPRDRGSYEQYF. DNA for the CDR3: TGTGCCAGCAGCAAACCCCGGGACAGGGGCTCCTACGAGCAGTACTTC.

V usage is TRBV7-3 and J usage is TRBJ1-5; D possibly corresponds to TRBD1 (6 bases). The CDR3 has 15 amino acids. Trimming removed 3 bases from V and 2 bases from J, with 11 bases in between. CDR1 and CDR2 from the germline V gene are SGHTA and FQGTGA. The CDR3: CASSLDSGGNQPQHF. The DNA of the CDR3 is TGTGCCAGCAGCTTGGACAGTGGGGGCAATCAGCCCCAGCATTTT.

This clone has a single count. CDR3 loop: CASSLDRDSEAFF. CDR3 sequence (DNA): TGTGCCAGCAGCTTAGATCGGGACAGTGAAGCTTTCTTT. The chain links TRBV13 to TRBJ1-1, with TRBD1 matching over 7 bases. Germline-derived CDR1 and CDR2 are PRHDT and FYEKMQ (reference sequence). Trimming took 1 base from V and 7 from J; bases not matched to a gene: 3. This CDR3 comprises 13 residues.

The CDR3: CASSEVHSGSSRTYEQYF. As DNA, the CDR3 is TGTGCCAGCAGTGAAGTTCATAGCGGGTCGTCAAGAACCTACGAGCAGTACTTC. The chain combines TRBV6-1 with TRBJ2-7; the match to TRBD2 covers 7 bases. Looked up from germline, CDR1 is MNHNS and CDR2 is SASEGT. V shed 1 base, J shed 2 bases, and the junction held 14 bases outside the gene matches. CDR3 size: 18 residues.

The V and J genes are TRBV7-4 and TRBJ1-2; TRBD1 might be the D (5 bases). Germline values: CDR1 SGHVT, CDR2 SQSDAQ. The CDR3 length is 16 residues. V was trimmed by 0 bases and J by 2 bases, leaving 13 bases between them. This CDR3 reads CASSLARDRENYGYTF. The CDR3 DNA follows: TGTGCCAGCAGCTTAGCCAGGGATCGGGAGAACTATGGCTACACCTTC.

The chain joins TRBV5-1 to TRBJ1-3; 7 bases are shared with TRBD1. This CDR3 comprises 14 residues. The junction had 3 bases not matched to a gene; V was cut back by 0 bases and J by 6 bases. Looked up from germline, CDR1 is SGHRS and CDR2 is YFSETQ. The CDR3 reads CASSLGQGANTIYF. CDR3 bases: TGCGCCAGCAGCTTGGGACAGGGAGCAAACACCATATATTTT.

The chain links TRBV28 to TRBJ1-1; 7 positions match TRBD1. The CDR3 consists of 13 residues. Trimming removed 6 bases from V and 7 bases from J; junction bases left unmatched: 8. Germline V gives CDR1 MDHEN, CDR2 SYDVKM. CDR3 bases: TGTGCCAGCAGGACAGGGCCTGAACGTGAAGCTTTCTTT. It encodes CASRTGPEREAFF.

This clone occurred once. The chain recombines TRBV24-1 with TRBJ1-5, with D hard to call. CDR1 KGHDR and CDR2 SFDVKD come from the germline V gene. The CDR3 runs 18 residues. Trimming left V 0 bases short and J 3 bases short, with 17 bases between. The CDR3 loop reads CATSDLLLSGIFNQPQHF. DNA of the CDR3: TGTGCCACCAGTGATTTGCTGTTGTCAGGCATCTTCAATCAGCCCCAGCATTTT.

This chain links TRBV5-1 with TRBJ2-1, with 9 bases that match TRBD2. V shed 4 bases and J 5 bases; nucleotides not matched to a gene: 7. The germline gives CDR1 SGHRS, CDR2 YFSETQ. The CDR3 has 15 residues. The DNA for the CDR3 is TGCGCCAGCAGCCAGACTAGCGGAAGGAACAATGAGCAGTTCTTC. Translating it yields CASSQTSGRNNEQFF.

The rearrangement uses TRBV3-1 (or the pseudogene TRBV3-2) and TRBJ2-5; 11 bases fit TRBD1. The CDR3 spans 15 residues. CDR1 and CDR2 from the germline V gene are LGHDT and YNNKEL (reference sequence). Losses at the gene ends were 4 bases for V and 7 bases for J; bases not matched to a gene: 8. CDR3 in amino acids: CASSRDRGYFGTQYF. CDR3 nucleotides: TGTGCCAGCAGCCGGGACAGGGGGTATTTCGGGACCCAGTACTTC.

The gene calls are TRBV2 and TRBJ1-5, with 9 bases aligning to TRBD1. Germline CDR1 and CDR2: SNHLY and FYNNEI. Germline trimming cut 5 bases from V and 4 bases from J; bases unmatched to any gene: 12. This CDR3 comprises 17 residues. The CDR3 sequence: CASSSPGTGFGNQPQHF. For the CDR3, the DNA is TGTGCCAGCAGTAGTCCCGGGACAGGGTTCGGGAATCAGCCCCAGCATTTT.

The chain is built from TRBV6-2 or TRBV6-3 and TRBJ2-1; TRBD1 agrees at 9 bases. V lost 4 bases and J lost 7; bases outside the gene matches: 5. Germline V CDR1 and CDR2: MNHEY, SVGEGT. This CDR3 is 14 amino acids long. The CDR3 nucleotides read TGTGCCAGCAGTTCCCCACAGGGGGCGAATGAGCAGTTCTTC. Protein product: CASSSPQGANEQFF.

This clone appeared a single time. The chain has TRBV3-1 (or the pseudogene TRBV3-2) and TRBJ1-6, with 7 bases aligning to TRBD1. J lost 6 bases, V lost 1 base, and 3 bases had no gene match. Per germline, CDR1 LGHDT and CDR2 YNNKEL (reference sequence). The CDR3 has 15 residues. CDR3 in amino acids: CASSQGGQPNSPLHF. The CDR3 DNA sequence: TGTGCCAGCAGCCAAGGGGGACAGCCTAATTCACCCCTCCACTTT.